This T cell receptor (beta chain) comes out of a study of T cell repertoires in cytomegalovirus infection. At the level of the study: Public TCR beta signatures were indicative of both CMV infection and a matching HLA type.

This CDR3 is built from 15 residues. Trimming at V came to 3 bases and at J to 3 bases, leaving 6 bases not matched to a gene. The germline V gene has CDR1 LNHDA and CDR2 SQIVND (reference sequence). TCRdb passed the reads through MiXCR, listing each CDR3 protein once. The repertoire consists of approximately 320,000 distinct CDR3 sequences, with 9.5% occurring once and the leading ten covering about 4.5%. In its sample, this clonotype was seen many times. Its antigen is still unknown. Study-level points and caveats: Clonotype analysis showed dominance of the ex vivo response by HLA-C-restricted CMV-specific TCR beta clonotypes. Totalled public TCR beta family frequency picked out people who carried CMV plus the relevant HLA.

The sample taken for sequencing was PBMCs. The J gene is TRBJ2-7, the V gene TRBV19; 9 bases are a match to TRBD1. This receptor was taken from a human donor in good health (CMV status not recorded). Some clones in this sample may be carry-over from other donors' samples. CDR3: CASSIARDRVYEQYF. CDR3 in DNA: TGTGCCAGTAGTATTGCGCGGGACAGGGTCTACGAGCAGTACTTC.